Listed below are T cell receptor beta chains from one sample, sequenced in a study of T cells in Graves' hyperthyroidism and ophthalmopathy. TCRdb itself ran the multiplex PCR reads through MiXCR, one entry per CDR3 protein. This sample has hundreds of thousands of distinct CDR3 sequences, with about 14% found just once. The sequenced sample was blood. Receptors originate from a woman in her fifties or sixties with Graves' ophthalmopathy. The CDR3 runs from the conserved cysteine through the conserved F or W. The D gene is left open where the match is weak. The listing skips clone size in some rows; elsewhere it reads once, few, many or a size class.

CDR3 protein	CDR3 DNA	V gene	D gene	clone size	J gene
CASRSDRSTGELFF	TGTGCCAGCAGAAGCGACCGATCCACCGGGGAGCTGTTTTTT	TRBV6-1	-	many	TRBJ2-2
CTSSLTGGSPTDTQYF	TGTACCAGCAGCTTGACAGGGGGATCTCCTACAGATACGCAGTATTTT	TRBV7-8	TRBD1	-	TRBJ2-3
CASSISVTSTDTQYF	TGTGCCAGTAGTATCAGCGTTACTAGCACAGATACGCAGTATTTT	TRBV19	-	few	TRBJ2-3
CSVELTASYGYTF	TGCAGCGTCGAGCTTACAGCTTCCTATGGCTACACCTTC	TRBV29-1	-	many	TRBJ1-2
CASSTVGRGDTEAFF	TGTGCCAGCAGTACGGTAGGCAGGGGAGACACTGAAGCTTTCTTT	TRBV28	-	many	TRBJ1-1
CASSYGGAEAFF	TGTGCCAGCAGTTACGGGGGGGCTGAAGCTTTCTTT	TRBV6-2/TRBV6-3	-	many	TRBJ1-1
CASSLEGSKNIQYF	TGTGCCAGCAGCTTAGAGGGATCCAAAAACATTCAGTACTTC	TRBV7-8	-	many	TRBJ2-4
CATSALTSGLHNEQFF	TGTGCCACCAGTGCACTGACTAGCGGCCTACACAATGAGCAGTTCTTC	TRBV24-1	TRBD2	many	TRBJ2-1
CSAIQNTEAFF	TGCAGTGCTATCCAAAACACTGAAGCTTTCTTT	TRBV20-1	-	many	TRBJ1-1
CASSFSENSYEQYF	TGTGCCAGCAGTTTTTCAGAAAACAGCTACGAGCAGTACTTC	TRBV27	-	-	TRBJ2-7
CASSSSAERTQYF	TGTGCCAGCAGCTCTAGCGCCGAGCGTACGCAGTATTTT	TRBV7-9	-	many	TRBJ2-3
CASTHPSSTDTQYF	TGCGCCAGCACCCACCCTTCTAGCACAGATACGCAGTATTTT	TRBV5-1	-	-	TRBJ2-3
CASSLMGSSYNSPLHF	TGTGCCAGCAGCTTAATGGGAAGCTCCTATAATTCACCCCTCCACTTT	TRBV11-2	-	many	TRBJ1-6
CATSRGSGTGELFF	TGTGCCACCAGTCGGGGCAGCGGCACCGGGGAGCTGTTTTTT	TRBV24-1	-	-	TRBJ2-2
CSARVIAGGRTDTQYF	TGCAGTGCTAGAGTAATAGCGGGAGGACGCACAGATACGCAGTATTTT	TRBV20-1	TRBD2	-	TRBJ2-3
CASSLGGGRTREQYF	TGTGCCAGCAGTTTAGGGGGGGGCAGAACTAGGGAGCAGTACTTC	TRBV28	-	many	TRBJ2-7
CASSSAGDYNEQFF	TGTGCCAGCAGTTCAGCGGGAGACTACAATGAGCAGTTCTTC	TRBV28	TRBD2	many	TRBJ2-1